Shown below are 2 T cell receptor beta chains from a single sample sequenced in a study of CD8 T cells in ankylosing spondylitis. General observations from the study: Several highly homologous variants formed a TCR beta motif that appeared characteristic of ankylosing spondylitis blood.

These TCRs are of unknown antigen specificity. TCRdb reanalysed the 5' RACE reads using MiXCR and keeps one entry per CDR3 protein. The sample holds a few hundred thousand distinct CDR3 sequences, around 22% seen once. The sample consisted of blood, either unsorted or a sorted T cell fraction (not recorded which). Receptor source: a male donor with ankylosing spondylitis.

The table lists this clonotype with a few counts. The chain links TRBV12-3 or TRBV12-4 to TRBJ2-2; D remains ambiguous. The CDR3 loop spans 13 amino acids. V was clipped by 4 bases and J by 5 bases, with 8 bases between them. The CDR3 DNA reads TGTGCCAGCAGTTCTACAGAGACCGGGGAGCTGTTTTTT. It translates to CASSSTETGELFF.

This clonotype was observed a handful of times. The gene calls are TRBV25-1 and TRBJ2-1; a possible D gene is TRBD2 (5 bases). CDR3 length: 15 residues. The V gene lost 1 base and the J gene lost 2 bases, with 9 bases spanning the gap. Germline CDR1 and CDR2: MGHDK and SYGVNS. The CDR3 protein is CASSESRAAYNEQFF. CDR3 DNA: TGTGCCAGCAGTGAATCCCGAGCGGCCTACAATGAGCAGTTCTTC.